The rows below give T cell receptor beta chains drawn from one sample of a study of OX40 agonist ivuxolimab in advanced cancers. Using immunoSEQ multiplex PCR, the repertoire was profiled, and TCRdb retains in-frame clones only, with some absent. The profile shows roughly 63,000 clones, approximately 89% of them singletons. The sequenced sample was CD4+ or CD8+ T cells sorted from blood, obtained in a trial of the OX40 agonist ivuxolimab. The receptor source for this set is an adult with an advanced solid tumor such as melanoma, head and neck, liver or kidney cancer. CDR3s include the opening cysteine and the closing phenylalanine or tryptophan. Fields, in order: J gene, D gene, clone size, V gene, CDR3 protein, CDR3 DNA. A D gene is named only where the DNA matches it firmly. Size values are once, few and many counts, or a class for expanded clones, and some rows have none.

>TRBJ1-2|.|.|TRBV6-5
CASSYGLGNYGYTF
TGTGCCAGCAGTTATGGACTTGGGAACTATGGCTACACCTTC
>TRBJ2-7|.|.|TRBV5-1
CASSLSFGRTYEQYF
TGCGCCAGCAGCTTGTCTTTTGGACGCACCTACGAGCAGTACTTC
>TRBJ2-7|.|few|TRBV4-1
CASSHRGETREQYF
TGCGCCAGCAGCCACAGAGGGGAAACGAGAGAGCAGTACTTC
>TRBJ2-7|.|.|TRBV7-8
CASSLGLVGEQYF
TGTGCCAGCAGCTTAGGGCTAGTAGGCGAGCAGTACTTC
>TRBJ2-1|.|.|TRBV27
CASSFTSSSYNEQFF
TGTGCCAGCAGTTTCACATCTAGCTCCTACAATGAGCAGTTCTTC
>TRBJ1-2|TRBD1|once|TRBV29-1
CSVTGGRNFVYTF
TGCAGCGTTACAGGGGGCCGAAACTTTGTCTACACCTTC
>TRBJ2-7|TRBD1|.|TRBV5-1
CASSARQGNYEQYF
TGCGCCAGCAGCGCAAGACAGGGAAACTACGAGCAGTACTTC
>TRBJ2-1|.|.|TRBV27
CASSLSGREQFF
TGTGCCAGCAGTTTATCGGGAAGGGAGCAGTTCTTC
>TRBJ2-7|TRBD2|.|TRBV18
CASSPTGTSVNEQYF
TGTGCCAGCTCACCTACCGGGACTAGCGTTAACGAGCAGTACTTC
>TRBJ2-7|TRBD2|.|TRBV9
CASSVGGSVYEQYF
TGTGCCAGCAGCGTAGGCGGGAGCGTCTACGAGCAGTACTTC
>TRBJ2-7|TRBD2|.|TRBV7-9
CASSASWGRGSGEQYF
TGTGCCAGCAGCGCCTCATGGGGTCGCGGGAGCGGTGAGCAGTACTTC
>TRBJ1-6|.|.|TRBV6-5
CASSYWAGMGNSPLHF
TGTGCCAGCAGTTACTGGGCAGGGATGGGCAATTCACCCCTCCACTTT
>TRBJ1-1|.|.|TRBV2
CAARSLGPSNTEAFF
TGTGCCGCCCGGAGTTTAGGTCCCTCGAACACTGAAGCTTTCTTT
>TRBJ1-4|.|.|TRBV15
CATSRSRGGGEKLFF
TGTGCCACCAGCAGATCCCGGGGGGGCGGCGAAAAACTGTTTTTT
>TRBJ2-1|TRBD2|.|TRBV5-8
CASSFGTSGYNEQFF
TGTGCCAGCAGCTTCGGGACTAGCGGTTACAATGAGCAGTTCTTC
>TRBJ2-1|.|.|TRBV7-9
CASSPALGGANNEQFF
TGTGCCAGCAGCCCCGCCCTTGGCGGAGCTAACAATGAGCAGTTCTTC
>TRBJ2-5|.|.|TRBV9
CASSPNQETQYF
TGTGCCAGCAGCCCTAACCAAGAGACCCAGTACTTC
>TRBJ2-5|TRBD1|.|TRBV6-5
CATLGQNQETQYF
TGTGCCACCTTGGGACAGAACCAAGAGACCCAGTACTTC